These 25 T cell receptor beta chains were sequenced from one sample in a study of T and B cells in COVID-19 patients. Blood genomic DNA input for TRB amplification was roughly 220-500 ng. BIOMED2 TRB-A/B primer pools were used in multiplex TRB PCR. TCRdb independently ran MiXCR on the multiplex PCR reads; one entry per CDR3 protein. Here the sample spans about 3,500 distinct CDR3 sequences, 28% being singletons. Source material: blood. The receptors were sampled from a human donor with active COVID-19. The donor label of this sample is uncertain.

This clonotype is judged medium-sized. V gene TRBV19 combines with J gene TRBJ2-3, with 15 bases identical to TRBD2. The CDR3 length is 17 residues. Losses at the gene ends were 3 bases for V and 3 bases for J; bases not matched to a gene: 4. The germline gives CDR1 LNHDA, CDR2 SQIVND (reference sequence). The CDR3 reads CASSIPGLAGGTDTQYF. Written as DNA, the CDR3 is TGTGCCAGTAGTATTCCGGGACTAGCGGGGGGAACAGATACGCAGTATTTT.

This clonotype was recorded a few times. The chain uses TRBV27 and TRBJ2-3, with D possibly TRBD2 on 6 matching bases. V was cut by 5 bases and J by 5 bases, with 11 bases left in between. CDR1 is MNHEY, CDR2 SMNVEV, per germline (reference sequence). This CDR3 has 13 amino acids. CDR3 sequence reads: CASSPWGLDTQYF. DNA for the CDR3: TGTGCCAGCAGTCCATGGGGACTAGATACGCAGTATTTT.

Sample share makes this clonotype medium-sized. The chain is built from TRBV15 and TRBJ2-3; 8 bases are shared with TRBD1. The CDR3 totals 13 residues. The germline V gene encodes CDR1 LNHNV and CDR2 YYDKDF (reference sequence). Unmatched junction bases numbered 1, after V lost 4 bases and J lost 4 bases. The CDR3 region has the DNA TGTGCCACCAGCATGGACAGGGCAGATACGCAGTATTTT. This codes for CATSMDRADTQYF.

V is TRBV6-5 and J is TRBJ2-1, with 8 bases aligning to TRBD2. V dropped 5 bases and J dropped 10; count of bases not matched to a gene: 13. The CDR3 extends over 15 amino acids. Germline CDR1 is MNHEY and CDR2 is SVGAGI. CDR3 sequence (DNA): TGTGCCAGCAGTGAAGGCGGGACTAGGCATGGAGAGCAGTTCTTC. Its translation: CASSEGGTRHGEQFF.

This chain connects TRBV6-5 to TRBJ2-2, with 7 bases lining up with TRBD2. The CDR3 contains 17 residues. J lost 0 bases, V lost 6 bases, and 10 bases had no gene match. Per the germline V gene, CDR1 is MNHEY and CDR2 is SVGAGI. In nucleotides, the CDR3 is TGTGCCAGCAGCACTGTCCCCGGGACTACGAACACCGGGGAGCTGTTTTTT. Its translation: CASSTVPGTTNTGELFF.

This clonotype was observed a few times. The chain is built from TRBV6-4 and TRBJ1-2; D is possibly TRBD1 (5 bases). V was trimmed by 2 bases and J by 1 base, leaving 8 bases between them. The germline V gene encodes CDR1 MRHNA and CDR2 SNTAGT. The length of the CDR3 is 14 residues. The CDR3 sequence is CASSDGDGNYGYTF. DNA of the CDR3: TGTGCCAGCAGTGACGGGGACGGTAACTATGGCTACACCTTC.

This clonotype came up a few times. V usage is TRBV7-2 and J usage is TRBJ2-1, with D perhaps TRBD2 (5 bases). The CDR3 spans 16 residues. Germline loops: CDR1 SGHTA, CDR2 FQGNSA. V gave up 4 bases and J gave up 0 bases, with 13 bases separating them. In DNA form, the CDR3 reads TGTGCCAGCAGCTCCTGGACTGGCCGCTCCTACAATGAGCAGTTCTTC. As protein: CASSSWTGRSYNEQFF.

The gene calls are TRBV20-1 and TRBJ2-5; D not certain. The CDR3 length is 14 residues. Per the germline V gene, CDR1 is DFQATT and CDR2 is SNEGSKA (reference sequence). V lost 0 bases, J lost 2 bases, and 10 bases lay in between. CDR3 coding DNA: TGCAGTGCTAGAGATCCGAACGGACAAGAGACCCAGTACTTC. Encoded protein: CSARDPNGQETQYF.

The V and J genes are TRBV19 and TRBJ1-3; no clear D gene. Germline V gives CDR1 LNHDA, CDR2 SQIVND (reference sequence). The CDR3 has 11 amino acids. CDR3 coding DNA: TGTACCACGGCCTCTGGAAACACCATATATTTT. Translated, it gives CTTASGNTIYF.

This clonotype was detected only a few times. The chain carries TRBV20-1 and TRBJ2-3; no clear D gene. The germline CDR1 and CDR2 sequences are DFQATT and SNEGSKA (reference sequence). Between the trimmed V and J ends, which lost 0 bases and 0 bases, there was a span of 7 bases. The CDR3 runs 14 residues. The CDR3 spells CSARDAGSTDTQYF. For the CDR3, the DNA is TGCAGTGCTAGAGATGCCGGGAGCACAGATACGCAGTATTTT.

V gene TRBV20-1 combines with J gene TRBJ2-1; TRBD2 aligns across 12 bases. The junction had 4 bases not matched to a gene; V was cut back by 5 bases and J by 8 bases. Germline V CDR1 and CDR2: DFQATT, SNEGSKA (reference sequence). This CDR3 spans 13 amino acids. CDR3 nucleotides: TGCAGTGCTGGACTAGCGGGGTTCGATGAGCAGTTCTTC. Amino acids: CSAGLAGFDEQFF.

This rearrangement joins TRBV6-5 to TRBJ1-2; D unresolved. Trimming shortened V by 6 bases and J by 2 bases, and 13 bases separated the two germline ends. The germline CDR1 and CDR2 sequences are MNHEY and SVGAGI. CDR3 length: 14 amino acids. CDR3 sequence: CASRGWTGNYGYTF. CDR3 nucleotides: TGTGCCAGCAGGGGATGGACGGGCAACTATGGCTACACCTTC.

This clonotype was recorded a few times. This chain connects TRBV5-1 to TRBJ2-5; 10 bases align to TRBD1. The length of the CDR3 is 14 residues. Germline V CDR1 and CDR2: SGHRS, YFSETQ. The V segment lost 4 bases and the J segment 3 bases; nucleotides outside the gene matches: 3. CDR3 sequence reads: CASSQGQGKETQYF. The DNA for the CDR3 is TGCGCCAGCAGCCAGGGACAGGGGAAAGAGACCCAGTACTTC. Combining the CDR3 with reference TRBV5-1 and TRBJ2-5 gives the whole variable domain KAGVTQTPRYLIKTRGQQVTLSCSPISGHRSVSWYQQTPGQGLQFLFEYFSETQRNKGNFPGRFSGRQFSNSRSEMNVSTLELGDSALYLCASSQGQGKETQYFGPGTRLLVL.

A note on this clonotype: A much larger clone is a single base away; this may be a read error. The chain is built from TRBV12-3 or TRBV12-4 and TRBJ2-6; a weak D match, TRBD1 (6 bases). This CDR3 contains 17 residues. The chain's CDR3 is CASSPLTGFSGAKVLTF. CDR3 nucleotide sequence: TGTGCCAGCAGTCCTCTGACAGGCTTCTCTGGGGCCAAAGTCCTGACTTTC.

By share, this clonotype counts as medium-sized (0.01 to 0.1%). The V call is TRBV29-1, the J call TRBJ1-1; 7 positions agree with TRBD1. Per germline, CDR1 SQVTM and CDR2 ANQGSEA. The CDR3 length is 12 residues. V lost 6 bases, J lost 4 bases, and 5 bases stayed unmatched. The CDR3 reads CSVQHRGTEAFF. In DNA form, the CDR3 reads TGCAGCGTCCAACACAGGGGCACTGAAGCTTTCTTT.

In its sample, this clonotype ranks as medium-sized. The chain joins TRBV29-1 to TRBJ2-5, with D perhaps matching TRBD2 (7 bases). The germline V gene has CDR1 SQVTM and CDR2 ANQGSEA. V gave up 6 bases and J gave up 5 bases, with 16 bases separating them. This CDR3 contains 13 residues. The CDR3 nucleotides read TGCAGCGTCCCAAAGGGGGGGATGGAGACCCAGTACTTC. This sequence encodes CSVPKGGMETQYF.

The V call is TRBV15, the J call TRBJ1-4; D is undetermined. Germline V gene lookup returns CDR1 LNHNV and CDR2 YYDKDF (reference sequence). Between the trimmed V and J ends, which lost 5 bases and 7 bases, there was a span of 8 bases. The CDR3 covers 12 residues. This CDR3 is CATSVPAEKLFF. CDR3 sequence (DNA): TGTGCCACCAGCGTCCCAGCTGAAAAACTGTTTTTT.

This clonotype is medium-sized within its sample. The V call is TRBV18, the J call TRBJ2-3, with D unresolved. The V gene's germline CDR1 is KGHSH and CDR2 LQKENI. Trimming took 4 bases from V and 2 from J, leaving 16 bases between them. The CDR3 has 16 amino acids. The CDR3 nucleotides are TGTGCCAGCTCACTTGCTTCACGACACTACACAGATACGCAGTATTTT. Translated, it gives CASSLASRHYTDTQYF.

This clonotype was observed a few times. This sequence joins TRBV7-9 and TRBJ2-1; 7 bases are a match to TRBD1. V gave up 5 bases and J gave up 0 bases; unmatched junction bases: 7. Germline V gives CDR1 SEHNR, CDR2 FQNEAQ (reference sequence). The CDR3 runs to 16 residues. In nucleotides, the CDR3 is TGTGCCAGCAGCGCGAGACAGGGTAGCTCCTACAATGAGCAGTTCTTC. Translating it yields CASSARQGSSYNEQFF.

V is TRBV6-1 and J is TRBJ1-6; 7 bases align to TRBD1. V lost 2 bases, J lost 7 bases, and 5 bases stayed unmatched. This CDR3 has 15 residues. Germline V CDR1 and CDR2: MNHNS, SASEGT. In DNA form, the CDR3 reads TGTGCCAGCAGTGAACAGGACAGGTTCAATTCACCCCTCCACTTT. This codes for CASSEQDRFNSPLHF.

The CDR3 region is CASSFDRVGSGNTIYF. The CDR3 bases are TGTGCCAGCAGCTTCGACAGGGTGGGCTCTGGAAACACCATATATTTT. The rearrangement links TRBV5-5 to TRBJ1-3; 7 bases are shared with TRBD1. J was trimmed by 0 bases and V by 2 bases; bases with no gene match: 5. Germline V gene lookup returns CDR1 SGHKS and CDR2 YYEKEE (reference sequence). There are 16 residues in the CDR3. Based on the CDR3 plus reference TRBV5-5 and TRBJ1-3, the full variable domain is DAGVTQSPTHLIKTRGQQVTLRCSPISGHKSVSWYQQVLGQGPQFIFQYYEKEERGRGNFPDRFSARQFPNYSSELNVNALLLGDSALYLCASSFDRVGSGNTIYFGEGSWLTVV.

J is TRBJ1-2 and V is TRBV5-6; 7 bases match TRBD1. The V segment lost 4 bases and the J segment 9 bases; nucleotides outside the gene matches: 9. The germline gives CDR1 SGHDT, CDR2 YYEEEE. This CDR3 region has 13 residues. CDR3: CASSMTGQRRYTF. The CDR3 DNA is TGTGCCAGCAGCATGACGGGACAGCGGCGCTACACCTTC.

This clonotype was observed a handful of times. The chain is built from TRBV10-3 and TRBJ1-1, with TRBD1 identical over 7 bases. CDR3 length equals 13 residues. Germline lookup yields CDR1 ENHRY and CDR2 SYGVKD. V shed 11 bases and J 0 bases; nucleotides not matched to a gene: 6. The CDR3 bases are TGTGCCGTTACAGGGGCCGTGAACACTGAAGCTTTCTTT. This gives the protein CAVTGAVNTEAFF.

By share of the sample, this clonotype is medium-sized. The chain uses TRBV29-1 and TRBJ2-3, with 8 bases aligning to TRBD1. CDR1 and CDR2 (germline): SQVTM, ANQGSEA. V lost 6 bases, J lost 1 base, and 9 bases stayed unmatched. This CDR3 is built from 15 residues. CDR3 DNA: TGCAGCGTCGAGAAGCAGGGGGCCGGCACAGATACGCAGTATTTT. Translation: CSVEKQGAGTDTQYF.

The J gene is TRBJ1-1, the V gene TRBV18, with TRBD1 matching 9 bases. Germline CDR1 KGHSH, CDR2 LQKENI. The CDR3 covers 14 residues. J gave up 6 bases and V 3 bases, and 5 bases lay outside the gene matches. The CDR3 loop reads CASSPRDREAEAFF. The CDR3 coding sequence is TGTGCCAGCTCACCGCGGGACAGGGAGGCTGAAGCTTTCTTT.